The 30 T cell receptor beta chains listed next were all sequenced from one sample in a study of T cell repertoires in cytomegalovirus infection. TCRdb re-derived calls from the reads in MiXCR, one entry per CDR3 protein. This repertoire shows over 300,000 distinct CDR3 sequences, about 17% found once; its top ten account for about 11%. The material sequenced was PBMCs. The receptors derive from a human donor in good health (CMV status not recorded). Some clones in this sample may be carry-over from other donors' samples.

This clonotype was observed a few times. The rearrangement links TRBV5-8 to TRBJ1-3; D not resolved. Germline CDR1 and CDR2: SGHTS and YDEGEE. V was cut by 0 bases and J by 0 bases, with 7 bases left in between. This CDR3 comprises 15 residues. CDR3 protein: CASSLGRISGNTIYF. As DNA, the CDR3 is TGTGCCAGCAGCTTGGGGCGTATCTCTGGAAACACCATATATTTT.

This clonotype was found once. This sequence joins TRBV5-4 and TRBJ2-5; 7 nucleotides align to TRBD2. V lost 2 bases, J lost 5 bases, and 15 bases stayed unmatched. The CDR3 extends over 17 amino acids. Germline V gives CDR1 SGHNT, CDR2 YYREEE (reference sequence). The CDR3 loop is CASSFGVREGLAETQYF. Here the CDR3 DNA reads TGTGCCAGCAGCTTTGGGGTCAGGGAGGGGCTTGCGGAGACCCAGTACTTC.

There are many counts of this clonotype. The rearrangement joins TRBV2 to TRBJ2-5, with 8 positions matching TRBD2. The trim removed 4 bases at V and 4 bases at J, leaving 5 bases unmatched. Germline loops: CDR1 SNHLY, CDR2 FYNNEI. This CDR3 region has 14 residues. The CDR3 sequence is CASSGAGAGETQYF. The CDR3 coding sequence is TGTGCCAGCAGTGGAGCGGGGGCCGGAGAGACCCAGTACTTC.

This clonotype turned up a few times. The chain employs TRBV9 and TRBJ2-5; D is possibly TRBD1 or TRBD2 (5 bases each). Per germline, CDR1 SGDLS and CDR2 YYNGEE. V lost 7 bases, J lost 4 bases, and 26 bases lay in between. The CDR3 loop spans 17 amino acids. CDR3 DNA sequence: TGTGCCAGCGGCCAAAGGGGACCCCCAGGTTTCCGAGAGACCCAGTACTTC. The encoded protein is CASGQRGPPGFRETQYF.

J is TRBJ1-5 and V is TRBV6-2 or TRBV6-3, with D hard to call. The germline CDR1 and CDR2 sequences are MNHEY and SVGEGT. Trimming took 4 bases from V and 6 from J, leaving 16 bases between them. The CDR3 has 15 residues. The CDR3 bases are TGTGCCAGCAGTTTCCGGGCCATCCTTGGTCAGCCCCAGCATTTT. This sequence encodes CASSFRAILGQPQHF.

This clonotype has only a few counts. The chain carries TRBV18 and TRBJ1-1, with D maybe TRBD1 (5 bases). V was cut by 0 bases and J by 5 bases, with 13 bases left in between. The CDR3 is 15 residues long. Germline assignment: CDR1 KGHSH and CDR2 LQKENI. This CDR3 is CASSPPHGGGTEAFF. In nucleotides, the CDR3 is TGTGCCAGCTCACCACCTCACGGGGGAGGTACTGAAGCTTTCTTT.

The chain employs TRBV11-2 and TRBJ2-7, with D perhaps TRBD1 (5 bases). The CDR3 length is 13 residues. The V end was cut by 5 bases, the J end by 5 bases, with 13 bases between. Germline CDR1 and CDR2: SGHAT and FQNNGV. The CDR3 loop is CASSSFRGDEQYF. The CDR3 region has the DNA TGTGCCAGCAGCAGTTTTAGGGGTGACGAGCAGTACTTC.

This clonotype occurred many times. This chain connects TRBV6-1 to TRBJ2-7; tentatively, D is TRBD1 (6 bases). There are 14 residues in the CDR3. Trimming left V 6 bases short and J 3 bases short, with 15 bases between. CDR1 and CDR2 from the germline V gene are MNHNS and SASEGT. CDR3 DNA sequence: TGTGCCAGCAGCTTCCGGGACACAAACTACGAGCAGTACTTC. Protein: CASSFRDTNYEQYF.

This clonotype was detected ten times or more. V gene TRBV4-2 combines with J gene TRBJ2-7; TRBD1 aligns across 10 bases. J was trimmed by 6 bases and V by 1 base; bases with no gene match: 12. Germline lookup yields CDR1 LGHNA and CDR2 YNFKEQ. This CDR3 region has 17 residues. The CDR3 is CASSQVLFGTGEGEQYF. CDR3 DNA: TGTGCCAGCAGCCAAGTTCTGTTCGGGACAGGGGAGGGCGAGCAGTACTTC.

This chain connects TRBV6-6 to TRBJ1-6, with 9 bases lining up with TRBD1. J was trimmed by 9 bases and V by 4 bases; bases with no gene match: 10. The CDR3 is 16 amino acids. Germline V gene lookup returns CDR1 MNHNY and CDR2 SVGAGI (reference sequence). The CDR3 nucleotides are TGTGCCAGCAGTTCTGACCTGGACAGGGGAGTTTCACCCCTCCACTTT. Protein sequence: CASSSDLDRGVSPLHF.

This clonotype was picked up a small number of times. This chain connects TRBV2 to TRBJ2-7; no reliable D call. Germline CDR1 and CDR2: SNHLY and FYNNEI. The CDR3 covers 16 residues. V was pared by 9 bases and J by 3 bases, with 24 bases between. CDR3 amino acids: CASTDPGPSNNYEQYF. CDR3 sequence (DNA): TGTGCCAGTACAGACCCGGGCCCATCCAACAACTACGAGCAGTACTTC.

This clonotype was counted many times. J is TRBJ2-7 and V is TRBV12-5; TRBD1 matches 7 bases. With 3 bases clipped from V and 3 bases from J, the junction kept 8 bases outside the gene matches. Germline lookup yields CDR1 LGHNT and CDR2 FRNRAP. CDR3 length: 15 amino acids. CDR3 bases: TGTGCTAGTGGTTTCGCCGTACAGGGGATCTACGAGCAGTACTTC. Amino acids: CASGFAVQGIYEQYF.

In its sample, this clonotype was seen many times. The chain links TRBV7-8 to TRBJ2-3; D possibly corresponds to TRBD1 (5 bases). Trimming removed 6 bases at V and 1 base at J, with 17 bases between. The CDR3 contains 16 residues. CDR1 is SGHVS, CDR2 FQNEAQ, per germline. The CDR3: CASRILGGAGTDTQYF. DNA of the CDR3: TGTGCCAGCAGGATTTTAGGTGGGGCTGGCACAGATACGCAGTATTTT.

The sample holds many counts of this clonotype. The chain uses TRBV15 and TRBJ1-5, with a possible D match to TRBD1 (5 bases). Germline V gives CDR1 LNHNV, CDR2 YYDKDF (reference sequence). The CDR3 runs to 14 residues. Between the trimmed V and J ends, which lost 5 bases and 1 base, there was a span of 9 bases. As DNA, the CDR3 is TGTGCCACCAGCCGGGGGATAAGCAATCAGCCCCAGCATTTT. It codes for CATSRGISNQPQHF.

The sample holds many counts of this clonotype. The V and J genes are TRBV7-8 and TRBJ2-3, with 8 bases that match TRBD1. Per germline, CDR1 SGHVS and CDR2 FQNEAQ. CDR3 size: 15 residues. Trimming took 4 bases from V and 6 from J; bases not matched to a gene: 9. CDR3 bases: TGTGCCAGCAGCTCTGTCCAGGGGACAGGCGATACGCAGTATTTT. This sequence encodes CASSSVQGTGDTQYF. The full variable domain, rest sourced from reference TRBV7-8 and TRBJ2-3, is GAGVSQSPRYKVAKRGQDVALRCDPISGHVSLFWYQQALGQGPEFLTYFQNEAQLDKSGLPSDRFFAERPEGSVSTLKIQRTQQEDSAVYLCASSSVQGTGDTQYFGPGTRLTVL.

V and J are TRBV20-1 and TRBJ2-7, with D tentatively TRBD2 (5 bases). The V end lost 2 bases, the J end lost 0 bases, and 11 bases lay between the germline ends. There are 14 residues in the CDR3. Germline CDR1 DFQATT, CDR2 SNEGSKA (reference sequence). The CDR3 is CSARSFSDSYEQYF. For the CDR3, the DNA is TGCAGTGCTAGATCCTTTAGCGACTCCTACGAGCAGTACTTC.

The chain combines TRBV28 with TRBJ1-6, with a tentative D call TRBD1 (5 bases). This CDR3 spans 14 amino acids. Trimming left V 3 bases short and J 6 bases short, with 9 bases between. From germline, CDR1 is MDHEN and CDR2 SYDVKM. The CDR3 DNA sequence: TGTGCCAGCAGTTTGGGGCAGTTTAATTCACCCCTCCACTTT. The encoded protein is CASSLGQFNSPLHF.

This clonotype was seen a few times. The chain joins TRBV10-3 to TRBJ1-1, with TRBD1 as a possible D gene (5 bases). CDR1 is ENHRY and CDR2 is SYGVKD in the germline V gene. The CDR3 runs 14 residues. Deletions cut 6 bases from V and 1 base from J, with 12 bases between. The CDR3 DNA reads TGTGCCATCAGCAAGACAGAAGAGAACACTGAAGCTTTCTTT. Its protein product is CAISKTEENTEAFF.

The rearrangement uses TRBV29-1 and TRBJ2-3; 10 bases fit TRBD2. The germline CDR1 and CDR2 sequences are SQVTM and ANQGSEA. V dropped 8 bases and J dropped 2; count of bases not matched to a gene: 7. This CDR3 comprises 14 residues. CDR3 coding DNA: TGCAGCTATTCACTAGCGGGGAACACAGATACGCAGTATTTT. Translating gives CSYSLAGNTDTQYF.

This clonotype has only a few counts. The V and J genes are TRBV27 and TRBJ1-2; D remains unclear. This CDR3 has 13 amino acids. V gave up 2 bases and J gave up 0 bases, with 4 bases separating them. Per germline, CDR1 MNHEY and CDR2 SMNVEV (reference sequence). The CDR3 DNA follows: TGTGCCAGCAGTTTAAACTCTAACTATGGCTACACCTTC. The encoded protein is CASSLNSNYGYTF.

This chain uses TRBV7-2 with TRBJ2-3, with D tentatively TRBD1 (5 bases). V shed 5 bases and J shed 0 bases, with 9 bases lying between them. The CDR3 covers 14 residues. Germline V lookup: CDR1 SGHTA, CDR2 FQGNSA. This chain's CDR3 is CASSRTYSTDTQYF. The CDR3 DNA reads as TGTGCCAGCAGCCGGACATACAGCACAGATACGCAGTATTTT.

The gene calls are TRBV6-2 or TRBV6-3 and TRBJ2-7; TRBD1 aligns across 7 bases. The CDR3 runs to 14 residues. Germline-derived CDR1 and CDR2 are MNHEY and SVGEGT. J lost 4 bases, V lost 5 bases, and 8 bases had no gene match. DNA of the CDR3: TGTGCCAGCAGTATCCGGGACAGTCGGTACGAGCAGTACTTC. This translates into CASSIRDSRYEQYF.

This rearrangement joins TRBV19 to TRBJ2-1; D possibly corresponds to TRBD1 (6 bases). Germline V CDR1 and CDR2: LNHDA, SQIVND (reference sequence). Trimming took 4 bases from V and 9 from J, leaving 7 bases between them. This CDR3 region has 11 residues. CDR3 in amino acids: CASSKGVEQFF. The CDR3 DNA follows: TGTGCCAGTAGTAAGGGGGTTGAGCAGTTCTTC.

About this clonotype: This may stem from a read error, because a much larger clone lies one nucleotide away. The gene calls are TRBV12-3 or TRBV12-4 and TRBJ2-3; TRBD2 agrees at 7 bases. CDR3 length: 15 amino acids. The CDR3 spells CVSSARLASSDTQYF. For the CDR3, the DNA is TGTGTCAGCAGTGCTAGACTAGCTTCCTCAGATACGCAGTATTTT.

This clonotype was recorded many times. The genes are TRBV7-2 and TRBJ2-1, with 10 bases aligning to TRBD2. The V and J ends lost 5 bases and 8 bases, in that order; junction bases with no gene match: 12. The CDR3 contains 16 residues. Germline assignment: CDR1 SGHTA and CDR2 FQGNSA. CDR3 sequence reads: CASSPNSGGLGDEQFF. The CDR3 region has the DNA TGTGCCAGCAGCCCTAATAGCGGGGGGCTAGGGGATGAGCAGTTCTTC. Looking up the rest from reference TRBV7-2 and TRBJ2-1 gives the full variable domain: GAGVSQSPSNKVTEKGKDVELRCDPISGHTALYWYRQSLGQGLEFLIYFQGNSAPDKSGLPSDRFSAERTGGSVSTLTIQRTQQEDSAVYLCASSPNSGGLGDEQFFGPGTRLTVL.

This clonotype has ten or more counts. This chain links TRBV7-8 with TRBJ2-4; tentative D call: TRBD1 (5 bases). The CDR3 totals 13 residues. Germline V gene sequence: CDR1 SGHVS, CDR2 FQNEAQ. Trimming cost V 5 bases and J 8 bases, with 13 bases left between them. The CDR3 sequence is CASSQNGRDIQYF. For the CDR3, the DNA is TGTGCCAGCAGCCAAAACGGCAGGGACATTCAGTACTTC.

This chain connects TRBV20-1 to TRBJ2-6, with D perhaps assigned TRBD1 or TRBD2 (7 bases each). V was cut by 1 base and J by 4 bases, with 17 bases left in between. This CDR3 is 17 amino acids long. Per the germline V gene, CDR1 is DFQATT and CDR2 is SNEGSKA (reference sequence). CDR3 in amino acids: CSARVWEGATGANVLTF. CDR3 nucleotides: TGCAGTGCTAGAGTCTGGGAGGGGGCGACGGGGGCCAACGTCCTGACTTTC.

This clonotype was observed many times. This chain connects TRBV12-3 or TRBV12-4 to TRBJ1-2; 11 bases agree with TRBD1. The CDR3 sequence is 16 residues long. Unmatched junction bases numbered 13, after V lost 5 bases and J lost 8 bases. The chain's CDR3 is CASSPDGQGAEGGYTF. Written as DNA, the CDR3 is TGTGCCAGCAGTCCCGACGGACAGGGGGCAGAAGGGGGCTACACCTTC.

The DNA of the CDR3 is TGTGCCAGTAGTATAATGGTGGCAGGCAATCAGCCCCAGCATTTT. Its protein is CASSIMVAGNQPQHF. V usage is TRBV19 and J usage is TRBJ1-5; no reliable D call. Germline CDR1 is LNHDA and CDR2 is SQIVND (reference sequence). V shed 2 bases and J shed 2 bases, with 10 bases lying between them. The CDR3 length is 15 residues. The variable domain in full, with the rest retrieved from reference TRBV19 and TRBJ1-5, is DGGITQSPKYLFRKEGQNVTLSCEQNLNHDAMYWYRQDPGQGLRLIYYSQIVNDFQKGDIAEGYSVSREKKESFPLTVTSAQKNPTAFYLCASSIMVAGNQPQHFGDGTRLSIL.

This clonotype was recorded at least ten times. This chain uses TRBV7-2 with TRBJ1-5; a possible D gene is TRBD1 (5 bases). The CDR3 loop spans 17 amino acids. V was clipped by 8 bases and J by 3 bases, with 23 bases between them. CDR1 is SGHTA and CDR2 is FQGNSA in the germline V gene. The CDR3 is CASGLSPGLTFNQPQHF. As DNA, the CDR3 is TGTGCCAGCGGCCTCTCTCCGGGACTGACGTTCAATCAGCCCCAGCATTTT.